One and the same sample provided the 28 T cell receptor beta chains below, sequenced in a study of control samples from healthy donors and cancer patients. Sequencing was performed with immunoSEQ multiplex PCR; in TCRdb, only in-frame clones are kept and a portion is missing. The table includes 150,000 to 200,000 clones, just over 90% detected once. Sequences were obtained from blood. The receptor set was obtained from a woman between 55 and 75 years old in good health.

The V and J genes are TRBV5-5 and TRBJ1-2; 7 nucleotides line up with TRBD1. V dropped 4 bases and J dropped 6; count of bases not matched to a gene: 9. The CDR3 has 14 residues. Germline CDR1 reads SGHKS; CDR2 reads YYEKEE (reference sequence). Here the CDR3 DNA reads TGTGCCAGCAGCACCCAACAGGGGAGCGATGGCTACACCTTC. Encoded protein: CASSTQQGSDGYTF.

V is TRBV5-5 and J is TRBJ1-5, with TRBD1 matching over 7 bases. The trim removed 4 bases at V and 5 bases at J, leaving 18 bases unmatched. CDR3 length equals 18 residues. CDR1 and CDR2 from the germline V gene are SGHKS and YYEKEE (reference sequence). The CDR3 nucleotides are TGTGCCAGCAGCCCCCCCCGCGAACCGACAGGGCGCGATCAGCCCCAGCATTTT. Translated: CASSPPREPTGRDQPQHF.

The V call is TRBV10-3, the J call TRBJ1-4; D not certain. The germline CDR1 and CDR2 sequences are ENHRY and SYGVKD. The CDR3 consists of 15 residues. The V end was cut by 4 bases, the J end by 6 bases, with 15 bases between. Here the CDR3 reads CAISGSSGRDEKLFF. CDR3 bases: TGTGCCATCAGTGGCTCTTCGGGGAGGGATGAAAAACTGTTTTTT.

The chain employs TRBV5-1 and TRBJ1-1, with 7 bases that match TRBD1. This CDR3 is built from 16 residues. Looked up from germline, CDR1 is SGHRS and CDR2 is YFSETQ. V shed 5 bases, J shed 1 base, and the junction held 11 bases outside the gene matches. CDR3 bases: TGCGCCAGCAGGAAGTCGGGGACAGCTACGAACACTGAAGCTTTCTTT. Translating it yields CASRKSGTATNTEAFF.

The CDR3 bases are TGTGCCAGCAGCGAGGACCTCTATGGCTACACCTTC. Translating it yields CASSEDLYGYTF. The genes are TRBV5-5 and TRBJ1-2; D gene ambiguous. The ends were cut back, 4 bases at V and 4 bases at J, with 8 bases in the middle. The CDR3 sequence is 12 residues long. Germline V gene data show CDR1 as SGHKS and CDR2 as YYEKEE (reference sequence).

V and J are TRBV6-6 and TRBJ2-3; 8 nucleotides match TRBD1. The CDR3 has 15 residues. V was pared by 7 bases and J by 3 bases, with 9 bases of the junction left unmatched. Germline loops: CDR1 MNHNY, CDR2 SVGAGI (reference sequence). The CDR3 bases are TGTGCCAGCAACGAAGGACAGGGTATAACAGATACGCAGTATTTT. It translates to CASNEGQGITDTQYF.

The rearrangement joins TRBV6-5 to TRBJ1-6; D gene ambiguous. CDR3 length equals 13 residues. From germline, CDR1 is MNHEY and CDR2 SVGAGI. Trimming left V 9 bases short and J 9 bases short, with 15 bases between. Here the CDR3 DNA reads TGTGCCAGTCAGATCGATCAGGCTTCACCCCTCCACTTT. Its translation is CASQIDQASPLHF.

The CDR3 loop is CASSPDSGNTEAFF. For the CDR3, the DNA is TGTGCCAGCAGTCCCGACAGTGGGAACACTGAAGCTTTCTTT. The chain combines TRBV27 with TRBJ1-1; D might be TRBD1 (5 bases). Trimming left V 5 bases short and J 1 base short, with 11 bases between. This CDR3 comprises 14 residues. CDR1 and CDR2 (germline): MNHEY, SMNVEV (reference sequence).

V usage is TRBV7-9 and J usage is TRBJ1-2; the D gene is possibly TRBD1 (5 bases). This CDR3 is 17 amino acids long. Germline V gene sequence: CDR1 SEHNR, CDR2 FQNEAQ (reference sequence). V lost 2 bases and J lost 3, with 19 bases in between. The CDR3 DNA reads as TGTGCCAGCAGCTTATCAGGGCTCGGCAGGGATGACTATGGCTACACCTTC. Protein sequence: CASSLSGLGRDDYGYTF.

This clone appeared once. J is TRBJ1-1 and V is TRBV7-2, with D perhaps TRBD1 (6 bases). V was clipped by 2 bases and J by 11 bases, with 21 bases between them. In germline, CDR1 is SGHTA, CDR2 FQGNSA. The CDR3 spans 15 residues. Here the CDR3 reads CASSLLYGGRRWAFF. CDR3 DNA sequence: TGTGCCAGCAGCTTACTTTATGGGGGGCGCCGGTGGGCTTTCTTT.

This chain connects TRBV6-2 or TRBV6-3 to TRBJ2-2; D is unclear. Germline V gives CDR1 MNHEY, CDR2 SVGEGT. The V and J ends lost 0 bases and 8 bases respectively, with 7 bases between them. The length of the CDR3 is 13 residues. This CDR3 is CASSYSRAGELFF. CDR3 coding DNA: TGTGCCAGCAGTTACTCGAGAGCGGGGGAGCTGTTTTTT.

This clone has a single count. The rearrangement joins TRBV5-1 to TRBJ1-2; D is perhaps TRBD1 (6 bases). V was cut by 3 bases and J by 3 bases, with 12 bases left in between. In germline, CDR1 is SGHRS, CDR2 YFSETQ. This CDR3 is 14 amino acids long. The CDR3 nucleotides read TGCGCCAGCAGCTCTGGACAGCCCGACTATGGCTACACCTTC. Its translation is CASSSGQPDYGYTF. Complete variable domain (other parts from reference TRBV5-1 and TRBJ1-2): KAGVTQTPRYLIKTRGQQVTLSCSPISGHRSVSWYQQTPGQGLQFLFEYFSETQRNKGNFPGRFSGRQFSNSRSEMNVSTLELGDSALYLCASSSGQPDYGYTFGSGTRLTVV.

The V and J genes are TRBV2 and TRBJ2-5, with a tentative D call TRBD1 (6 bases). CDR1 SNHLY and CDR2 FYNNEI come from the germline V gene. There are 14 residues in the CDR3. V gave up 4 bases and J gave up 3 bases, with 12 bases separating them. CDR3 region: CASSAGVLKETQYF. The CDR3 DNA reads as TGTGCCAGCAGTGCAGGGGTCCTTAAAGAGACCCAGTACTTC.

V and J are TRBV7-8 and TRBJ1-2; TRBD1 might be the D (5 bases). V was shortened by 7 bases and J by 9 bases, with 18 bases between the two germline ends. This CDR3 has 13 residues. Per the germline V gene, CDR1 is SGHVS and CDR2 is FQNEAQ. CDR3 coding DNA: TGTGCCAGCACCGGACCGGGACCCCGCCGCTACACCTTC. Residues: CASTGPGPRRYTF.

The rearrangement links TRBV29-1 to TRBJ1-2, with a tentative D call TRBD1 (5 bases). Deletions cut 7 bases from V and 7 bases from J, with 19 bases between. CDR3 length: 13 amino acids. Looked up from germline, CDR1 is SQVTM and CDR2 is ANQGSEA. CDR3 residues: CSGDDLTGIGYTF. In DNA, the CDR3 is TGCAGCGGAGACGATCTCACAGGCATTGGCTACACCTTC.

In this sample, this clone turned up once. The rearrangement uses TRBV27 and TRBJ2-7, with a weak D call TRBD2 (6 bases). The CDR3 has 17 amino acids. V lost 3 bases to trimming and J lost 1 base, with 19 bases between them. Germline V gives CDR1 MNHEY, CDR2 SMNVEV (reference sequence). The CDR3 spells CASSFRWDGRTSYEQYF. DNA for the CDR3: TGTGCCAGCAGTTTTAGGTGGGACGGGAGAACTTCCTACGAGCAGTACTTC.

The chain combines TRBV7-9 with TRBJ1-1; no definite D call. V lost 4 bases to trimming and J lost 3 bases, with 9 bases between them. The CDR3 is 13 amino acids. Germline assignment: CDR1 SEHNR and CDR2 FQNEAQ (reference sequence). The CDR3 protein is CASSYRADTEAFF. The CDR3 nucleotides are TGTGCCAGCAGCTATCGGGCTGACACTGAAGCTTTCTTT. Full variable domain (rest looked up from reference TRBV7-9 and TRBJ1-1): DTGVSQNPRHKITKRGQNVTFRCDPISEHNRLYWYRQTLGQGPEFLTYFQNEAQLEKSRLLSDRFSAERPKGSFSTLEIQRTEQGDSAMYLCASSYRADTEAFFGQGTRLTVV.

The chain couples TRBV20-1 to TRBJ1-6; D is unresolved. Germline lookup yields CDR1 DFQATT and CDR2 SNEGSKA (reference sequence). The V gene lost 3 bases and the J gene lost 0 bases, with 6 bases spanning the gap. The CDR3 has 14 residues. The CDR3 sequence: CSASEVSYNSPLHF. The CDR3 DNA is TGCAGTGCTAGTGAAGTCTCCTATAATTCACCCCTCCACTTT.

V is TRBV9 and J is TRBJ2-7, with 11 bases matching TRBD2. The germline V gene has CDR1 SGDLS and CDR2 YYNGEE. The length of the CDR3 is 16 residues. Trimming at V came to 0 bases and at J to 7 bases, leaving 9 bases not matched to a gene. CDR3 in DNA: TGTGCCAGCAGCGTAGGACTAGCGGGGACCCTGGGGGAGCAGTACTTC. Encoded protein: CASSVGLAGTLGEQYF.

The rearrangement joins TRBV4-2 to TRBJ1-2; D is ambiguous. V was pared by 0 bases and J by 1 base, with 12 bases between. The CDR3 consists of 16 residues. Germline loops: CDR1 LGHNA, CDR2 YNFKEQ. The CDR3 is CASSQERMGLNYGYTF. The CDR3 bases are TGTGCCAGCAGCCAAGAGCGGATGGGTCTTAACTATGGCTACACCTTC.

V usage is TRBV29-1 and J usage is TRBJ2-1; D remains unclear. The CDR3 contains 14 residues. V was trimmed by 8 bases and J by 1 base, leaving 15 bases between them. Germline lookup yields CDR1 SQVTM and CDR2 ANQGSEA. This CDR3 reads CSSLSHNSYNEQFF. For the CDR3, the DNA is TGCAGCTCCCTCTCCCATAATTCCTACAATGAGCAGTTCTTC.

The rearrangement uses TRBV10-3 and TRBJ2-3; 9 bases fit TRBD2. This CDR3 is built from 17 residues. V was clipped by 6 bases and J by 4 bases; unmatched bases: 14. Germline V gives CDR1 ENHRY, CDR2 SYGVKD. CDR3 residues: CAIRARGGLHAPDTQYF. CDR3 DNA sequence: TGTGCCATCAGAGCGCGGGGGGGCCTACATGCTCCAGATACGCAGTATTTT.

This chain links TRBV30 with TRBJ1-2, with D possibly being TRBD1 (6 bases). V lost 1 base, J lost 8 bases, and 20 bases lay in between. Looked up from germline, CDR1 is GTSNPN and CDR2 is SVGIG (reference sequence). CDR3 size: 15 residues. The CDR3 protein is CAWSANRDNVQGYTF. CDR3 DNA sequence: TGTGCCTGGAGTGCTAACCGGGACAATGTTCAGGGCTACACCTTC.

The chain is built from TRBV5-1 and TRBJ2-6; tentatively, D is TRBD1 (6 bases). The germline V gene has CDR1 SGHRS and CDR2 YFSETQ. This CDR3 has 15 amino acids. V was shortened by 4 bases and J by 3 bases, with 11 bases between the two germline ends. The CDR3 region has the DNA TGCGCCAGCAGCGCTACAGGGCGTGGGGCCAACGTCCTGACTTTC. It encodes CASSATGRGANVLTF.

The V call is TRBV11-3, the J call TRBJ2-7; 7 bases line up with TRBD1. The CDR3 spans 15 residues. Trimming took 5 bases from V and 0 from J; bases not matched to a gene: 7. Germline V CDR1 and CDR2: SGHNT, YENEEA. CDR3 amino acids: CASSLGGSGSYEQYF. CDR3 coding DNA: TGTGCCAGCAGCCTAGGGGGCTCGGGCTCCTACGAGCAGTACTTC.

This clone has just a few counts. Other DNA sequences from this sample encode an identical CDR3 as well. The chain joins TRBV28 to TRBJ2-5, with D tentatively TRBD1 (5 bases). Trimming cost V 6 bases and J 5 bases, with 10 bases left between them. The germline V gene has CDR1 MDHEN and CDR2 SYDVKM. This CDR3 has 12 amino acids. CDR3 nucleotides: TGTGCCAGCAGGGGGCCAGGGGAGACCCAGTACTTC. Translated, it gives CASRGPGETQYF.

This clone was seen just once. The chain is built from TRBV28 and TRBJ1-2, with D perhaps matching TRBD1 (5 bases). Germline V lookup: CDR1 MDHEN, CDR2 SYDVKM. V lost 3 bases and J 8 bases, leaving 10 bases between the germline ends. CDR3 length equals 12 residues. The CDR3 DNA reads as TGTGCCAGCAGTTTGAAAGGGGCAGGCTACACCTTC. As protein: CASSLKGAGYTF.

This clone has a single count. The chain links TRBV18 to TRBJ1-5; 7 positions agree with TRBD1. The CDR3 spans 13 residues. CDR1 KGHSH and CDR2 LQKENI come from the germline V gene. J lost 4 bases, V lost 6 bases, and 3 bases had no gene match. For the CDR3, the DNA is TGTGCCAGCTCGGGGACAGTGAATCAGCCCCAGCATTTT. It yields the protein CASSGTVNQPQHF.